This is a list of T cell receptor beta chains from one sample in a study of blood T cell repertoires in COVID-19. The data were produced by immunoSEQ multiplex PCR, yet TCRdb's version contains in-frame clones alone and is incomplete. This table has 85,000 to 130,000 clones, more than 75% appearing once. The sample was peripheral blood. Source of these receptors: a man in his 60s with acute or convalescent COVID-19. Each CDR3 is given with its conserved first and last residue. Each record gives: CDR3 protein, CDR3 DNA, D gene, clone size, CDR3 length, V gene, J gene. D genes are given only for firm matches. The size entry is marked missing in some rows and otherwise reads once, few, many or a size class.

CASTWDRIYEQYF	TGTGCCAGCACCTGGGACAGGATTTACGAGCAGTACTTC	TRBD1	few	13	TRBV2	TRBJ2-7
CASNSQGKHQPQHF	TGTGCCAGTAACTCACAGGGGAAGCATCAGCCCCAGCATTTT	TRBD1	once	14	TRBV19	TRBJ1-5
CATSITGDRVFF	TGTGCCACCAGCATTACAGGGGATAGGGTGTTCTTC	TRBD1	NA	12	TRBV24-1	TRBJ2-1
CASISQGGYTEAFF	TGTGCCAGCATATCTCAGGGAGGGTACACTGAAGCTTTCTTT	NA	NA	14	TRBV28	TRBJ1-1
CASSQEGNTGTNEKLFF	TGTGCCAGCAGCCAAGAAGGAAACACGGGAACTAATGAAAAACTGTTTTTT	NA	NA	17	TRBV14	TRBJ1-4
CASSIKAGLIEDTQYF	TGTGCCAGTAGTATTAAGGCGGGACTAATAGAAGATACGCAGTATTTT	TRBD2	NA	16	TRBV19	TRBJ2-3
CASRGTSGYNEQFF	TGCGCCAGCCGAGGGACTAGCGGATACAATGAGCAGTTCTTC	TRBD2	NA	14	TRBV10-2	TRBJ2-1
CASSEPYLTEAFF	TGTGCCAGCAGTGAACCCTACCTGACTGAAGCTTTCTTT	NA	NA	13	TRBV6-1	TRBJ1-1
CASRSRGTHNEQFF	TGTGCCAGCCGTTCGCGGGGCACCCACAATGAGCAGTTCTTC	NA	once	14	TRBV11-3	TRBJ2-1
CASSLDRGRNTEAFF	TGTGCCAGCAGCCTCGACAGGGGCCGGAACACTGAAGCTTTCTTT	TRBD1	NA	15	TRBV7-2	TRBJ1-1
CASSVYPGLLSNEQFF	TGTGCCAGCAGCGTGTACCCGGGACTACTTAGCAATGAGCAGTTCTTC	TRBD2	NA	16	TRBV9	TRBJ2-1
CASSQMGLAGQETQYF	TGTGCCAGCAGCCAAATGGGCCTAGCGGGGCAAGAGACCCAGTACTTC	TRBD2	NA	16	TRBV3-1/TRBV3-2	TRBJ2-5
CASSRGQGSYNEQFF	TGCGCCAGCAGCCGGGGACAGGGTTCCTACAATGAGCAGTTCTTC	TRBD1	few	15	TRBV4-1	TRBJ2-1
CASRGTLYEQYF	TGTGCCAGTAGAGGGACACTGTACGAGCAGTACTTC	NA	NA	12	TRBV19	TRBJ2-7
CASSVGAGGGQETQYF	TGTGCCAGCAGCGTAGGGGCAGGGGGAGGCCAAGAGACCCAGTACTTC	NA	NA	16	TRBV9	TRBJ2-5
CASSHIPSGTDNSPLHF	TGCGCCAGCAGTCACATACCATCCGGGACAGATAATTCACCCCTCCACTTT	TRBD1	NA	17	TRBV10-2	TRBJ1-6
CSVETGTAIFF	TGCAGCGTTGAGACCGGGACAGCTATCTTCTTC	TRBD1	NA	11	TRBV29-1	TRBJ2-1
CASSARDRGTEAFF	TGTGCCAGCAGCGCCCGGGACAGGGGGACTGAAGCTTTCTTT	TRBD1	NA	14	TRBV9	TRBJ1-1
CASSEKHVNQPQHF	TGTGCCAGCAGTGAGAAACATGTCAATCAGCCCCAGCATTTT	NA	few	14	TRBV6-1	TRBJ1-5
CASSLYAGIYGYTF	TGTGCCAGCAGTTTATATGCAGGGATCTATGGCTACACCTTC	NA	NA	14	TRBV28	TRBJ1-2
CASSGVDRNSPLHF	TGCGCCAGCAGCGGGGTGGACAGAAATTCACCCCTCCACTTT	NA	NA	14	TRBV5-1	TRBJ1-6
CASSIWGDQPQHF	TGTGCCAGTAGTATATGGGGGGATCAGCCCCAGCATTTT	NA	NA	13	TRBV19	TRBJ1-5
CASSYRQINQPQHF	TGTGCCAGCAGTTATAGACAGATCAATCAGCCCCAGCATTTT	NA	NA	14	TRBV2	TRBJ1-5
CATSRGTVYGYTF	TGTGCCACCAGCCGCGGGACAGTCTATGGCTACACCTTC	TRBD1	NA	13	TRBV24-1	TRBJ1-2